This TCR beta chain was sequenced for a study of T cell responses to AZD1222 COVID-19 vaccine. Study-level results: Most donors were white British and more were female, and clonal diversity was possibly underestimated.

This clone was observed a single time. What it binds is not known. Profiling relied on immunoSEQ multiplex PCR, and the TCRdb table lists in-frame clones only, not all of them. This sample yields approximately 110,000 clones, of which around 94% are seen a single time; roughly 2.2% belongs to the top ten. CDR3 length: 16 amino acids. CDR1 SGHVS and CDR2 FQNEAQ come from the germline V gene. V dropped 5 bases and J dropped 0 bases, with 16 bases sitting between them. Here the sequenced sample was peripheral blood, taken on day 0 of AZD1222 vaccination. V usage is TRBV7-8 and J usage is TRBJ2-5; D could derive from TRBD1 or TRBD2 (6 bases each). The sequence was collected from an adult in good health. DNA of the CDR3: TGTGCCAGCAGCCCCCTCAGGGGACTTAACCAAGAGACCCAGTACTTC. Translating gives CASSPLRGLNQETQYF.